These 8 T cell receptor beta chains share one sample of origin, sequenced in a study of T cells after yellow fever vaccination. TCRdb reanalysed the 5' RACE reads using MiXCR and keeps one entry per CDR3 protein. The sample gives approximately 300,000 distinct CDR3 sequences, around 6.8% of which show up once; roughly a sixth is in the top ten. The sequencing here drew on PBMCs, taken roughly 45 days after the first yellow fever vaccination. These receptor sequences come from a man younger than 35 who received the YFV17D yellow fever vaccine.

This clonotype has just a few counts. V is TRBV7-9 and J is TRBJ2-3; possibly TRBD2 for D (6 bases). Trimming took off 5 bases at V and 5 bases at J, with 17 bases between the two ends. Germline V gene data show CDR1 as SEHNR and CDR2 as FQNEAQ (reference sequence). This CDR3 comprises 15 residues. The CDR3 DNA is TGTGCCAGCAGCGGTGGCGGGGTGTCAGGAGATACGCAGTATTTT. It is translated as CASSGGGVSGDTQYF.

This sequence joins TRBV7-3 and TRBJ2-3, with unresolved D. Germline V gives CDR1 SGHTA, CDR2 FQGTGA. The CDR3 spans 16 residues. V dropped 5 bases and J dropped 6 bases, with 21 bases sitting between them. The CDR3 nucleotides read TGTGCCAGCAGCGAACCGTTCGGGCCAGAACGGGATACGCAGTATTTT. Its translation is CASSEPFGPERDTQYF.

The chain combines TRBV7-3 with TRBJ2-7; D is undetermined. The CDR3 totals 16 residues. Germline-derived CDR1 and CDR2 are SGHTA and FQGTGA. V was pared by 6 bases and J by 4 bases, with 22 bases between. For the CDR3, the DNA is TGTGCCAGCAGTCCCTTAAGGGTCCCTCTTCAATACGAGCAGTACTTC. Encoded protein: CASSPLRVPLQYEQYF.

This clonotype showed up many times. The V and J genes are TRBV14 and TRBJ2-7; 10 bases agree with TRBD2. Losses at the gene ends were 5 bases for V and 6 bases for J; bases not matched to a gene: 10. CDR1 and CDR2 from the germline V gene are SGHDN and FVKESK. The CDR3 totals 15 residues. The chain's CDR3 is CASSGPASGGAEQYF. CDR3 bases: TGTGCCAGCAGCGGTCCCGCAAGCGGGGGGGCCGAGCAGTACTTC.

This clonotype has more than one count but fewer than ten. The chain uses TRBV11-2 and TRBJ2-5, with D unclear. CDR1 is SGHAT, CDR2 FQNNGV, per germline. V shed 2 bases and J shed 2 bases, with 15 bases lying between them. The CDR3 length is 16 residues. CDR3 nucleotides: TGTGCCAGCAGCTTAACCGGGCTCTACAAACAAGAGACCCAGTACTTC. The encoded protein is CASSLTGLYKQETQYF.

This chain links TRBV20-1 with TRBJ2-7; 9 bases agree with TRBD1. Germline-derived CDR1 and CDR2 are DFQATT and SNEGSKA (reference sequence). The CDR3 runs 16 residues. V was pared by 1 base and J by 4 bases, with 11 bases of the junction left unmatched. The CDR3 DNA reads as TGCAGTGCTAGAGGGTTCGAAGGGGACAGGGTGTACGAGCAGTACTTC. Residues: CSARGFEGDRVYEQYF.

CDR3 sequence (DNA): TGTGCCAGCAGCTTTTTAGCAGGGAACGAGCAGTACTTC. The encoded protein is CASSFLAGNEQYF. V is TRBV11-3 and J is TRBJ2-7, with a possible D match to TRBD1 (5 bases). The CDR3 covers 13 residues. CDR1 and CDR2 (germline): SGHNT, YENEEA. The germline V and J ends were trimmed by 3 bases and 5 bases, with 11 bases remaining between them.

V and J are TRBV21-1 and TRBJ2-7. TRBV21-1 is recorded as a pseudogene. The CDR3 is made up of 13 amino acids. The CDR3 coding sequence is TGTGCCAGCAGCAAGCGGGGGTCCTACGAGCAGTACGTC. Its translation is CASSKRGSYEQYV.